This TCR beta chain appears in the sequencing data of a study of human T cells and chemical hapten exposure. Time point: patch test 1, 2 weeks after DPC sensitization. Described treatment: therapeutic diphenylcyclopropenone sensitization with weekly scalp DPC. The CDR3 consists of 16 residues. Germline V gives CDR1 SEHNR, CDR2 FQNEAQ (reference sequence). The J segment lost 4 bases and the V segment lost 5 bases, leaving 11 bases of the junction unmatched. This clonotype was seen a handful of times. TCRdb re-called the RACE reads with MiXCR, one entry per CDR3 protein. The sample shows around 120,000 distinct CDR3 sequences, roughly an eighth of them seen only once.

This receptor was identified in a young man with alopecia areata. Some clones in this sample may be carry-over from other donors' samples. The sample here was whole blood, taken in connection with sensitization to the hapten diphenylcyclopropenone (DPC). J is TRBJ2-1 and V is TRBV7-9; TRBD2 matches at 7 bases. CDR3: CASSPSDQRGYNEQFF. The CDR3 DNA is TGTGCCAGCAGCCCCTCCGACCAGCGGGGATACAATGAGCAGTTCTTC. Based on the CDR3 plus reference TRBV7-9 and TRBJ2-1, the full variable domain is DTGVSQNPRHKITKRGQNVTFRCDPISEHNRLYWYRQTLGQGPEFLTYFQNEAQLEKSRLLSDRFSAERPKGSFSTLEIQRTEQGDSAMYLCASSPSDQRGYNEQFFGPGTRLTVL.